These 14 T cell receptor beta chains came from one sample sequenced in a study of CD8+CD57+ T cells in acquired aplastic anemia. TCR beta VDJ combinations and CDR3 sequences were profiled from genomic DNA. MiXCR, applied by TCRdb to the reads, yields one record per CDR3 protein. The profile shows roughly 63,000 distinct CDR3 sequences, 45% to 60% of them singletons. Sequenced: sorted CD4+, CD8+, or CD8+CD57+ T cells (not recorded which) from PBMCs. These TCRs come from a human donor in good health, serving as a control.

A word on this clonotype: This may come from a read error, since a much larger clone is one base off. The chain combines TRBV30 with TRBJ1-5, with D perhaps TRBD1 (6 bases). Germline V gives CDR1 GTSNPN, CDR2 SVGIG (reference sequence). The CDR3 extends over 14 amino acids. Trimming cost V 5 bases and J 4 bases, with 15 bases left between them. The CDR3 region is CAWGRAQGNQPQHF. DNA for the CDR3: TGTGCCTGGGGGAGGGCGCAGGGGAATCAGCCCCAGCATTTT.

This clonotype came up many times. V gene TRBV11-2 combines with J gene TRBJ2-1; 8 bases match TRBD2. Germline V gives CDR1 SGHAT, CDR2 FQNNGV. The CDR3 sequence is 18 residues long. V was clipped by 5 bases and J by 3 bases; unmatched bases: 15. The CDR3 DNA is TGTGCCAGCAGCGCTAAAAGATCGCTAGCGGGTAACTACAATGAGCAGTTCTTC. Translating gives CASSAKRSLAGNYNEQFF.

The gene calls are TRBV24-1 and TRBJ1-3; possible D gene TRBD1, 6 bases. The CDR3 length is 15 residues. The germline V gene has CDR1 KGHDR and CDR2 SFDVKD. With 6 bases removed from V and 0 bases from J, the gap between germline ends came to 11 bases. The CDR3 bases are TGTGCCACCAGTTTACAGGGACTCTCTGGAAACACCATATATTTT. Translation gives CATSLQGLSGNTIYF.

Sample share makes this clonotype medium-sized (0.01 to 0.1%). V gene TRBV15 combines with J gene TRBJ1-2, with TRBD1 as a possible D gene (6 bases). Trimming cost V 3 bases and J 3 bases, with 14 bases left between them. The CDR3 is made up of 15 amino acids. CDR1 and CDR2 from the germline V gene are LNHNV and YYDKDF (reference sequence). The CDR3 DNA follows: TGTGCCACCAGCAGTCTCCGGACAGCTTACTATGGCTACACCTTC. Protein: CATSSLRTAYYGYTF.

The chain combines TRBV29-1 with TRBJ2-7; 9 nucleotides align to TRBD1. Germline CDR1 SQVTM, CDR2 ANQGSEA. CDR3 length equals 12 residues. V shed 5 bases, J shed 6 bases, and the junction held 5 bases outside the gene matches. Here the CDR3 DNA reads TGCAGCGTTCCGGACAGGGGCGGCGAGCAGTACTTC. It is translated as CSVPDRGGEQYF.

This clonotype was counted at least ten times. The rearrangement joins TRBV4-1 to TRBJ2-7; D not certain. The germline V and J ends were trimmed by 1 base and 5 bases, with 9 bases remaining between them. The germline V gene has CDR1 MGHRA and CDR2 YSYEKL. The CDR3 runs 13 residues. The CDR3 region has the DNA TGCGCCAGCAGCCAAGTAAATGGGCACGAGCAGTACTTC. The encoded protein is CASSQVNGHEQYF.

The CDR3: CASSWDNTEAFF. CDR3 DNA sequence: TGTGCCAGCAGTTGGGACAACACTGAAGCTTTCTTT. The V and J genes are TRBV2 and TRBJ1-1; perhaps TRBD1 as D (5 bases). The CDR3 consists of 12 residues. Germline values: CDR1 SNHLY, CDR2 FYNNEI. V was pared by 5 bases and J by 2 bases, with 6 bases between.

At least ten counts were recorded for this clonotype. The V call is TRBV13, the J call TRBJ1-2; TRBD1 is a possible D gene (5 bases). The V and J ends lost 1 base and 2 bases respectively, with 8 bases between them. The V gene's germline CDR1 is PRHDT and CDR2 FYEKMQ (reference sequence). The CDR3 is made up of 14 amino acids. The CDR3 spells CASSLERGNYGYTF. The CDR3 DNA reads as TGTGCCAGCAGCTTAGAGAGGGGAAACTATGGCTACACCTTC.

This clonotype was recorded many times. V is TRBV16 and J is TRBJ1-2; D is ambiguous. The V gene's germline CDR1 is KGHSY and CDR2 FQNENV. V was shortened by 2 bases and J by 5 bases, with 15 bases between the two germline ends. This CDR3 has 15 amino acids. CDR3 sequence: CASSQSSAARYGYTF. In DNA form, the CDR3 reads TGTGCCAGCAGCCAAAGCTCAGCCGCACGGTATGGCTACACCTTC.

J is TRBJ2-5 and V is TRBV24-1; 9 positions match TRBD2. The CDR3 totals 14 residues. Germline lookup yields CDR1 KGHDR and CDR2 SFDVKD. Trimming at V came to 5 bases and at J to 6 bases, leaving 6 bases not matched to a gene. CDR3 sequence reads: CATSVGTSTKTQYF. In nucleotides, the CDR3 is TGTGCCACCAGTGTGGGGACTAGCACGAAGACCCAGTACTTC.

The rearrangement uses TRBV9 and TRBJ2-1, with D possibly being TRBD2 (7 bases). There are 14 residues in the CDR3. Trimming pared 2 bases from V and 9 bases from J, leaving 15 bases between. Germline V gives CDR1 SGDLS, CDR2 YYNGEE. The CDR3 region is CASSVGGGPGEQFF. In DNA form, the CDR3 reads TGTGCCAGCAGCGTGGGGGGGGGGCCCGGTGAGCAGTTCTTC.

This clonotype was observed once. The chain recombines TRBV29-1 with TRBJ1-2; TRBD1 aligns across 9 bases. Germline lookup yields CDR1 SQVTM and CDR2 ANQGSEA. The CDR3 is 13 residues long. V was clipped by 4 bases and J by 7 bases; unmatched bases: 7. The CDR3 coding sequence is TGCAGCGTTGTTGGGACAGGGTCTCTTGGCTACACCTTC. It translates to CSVVGTGSLGYTF.

J is TRBJ1-2 and V is TRBV29-1; D is undetermined. The CDR3 consists of 11 residues. CDR1 and CDR2 (germline): SQVTM, ANQGSEA. V shed 1 base and J shed 6 bases, with 6 bases lying between them. CDR3 DNA sequence: TGCAGCGTTGAAGCATGGAATGGCTACACCTTC. It translates to CSVEAWNGYTF.

This rearrangement joins TRBV15 to TRBJ2-5; the D is unclear. There are 13 residues in the CDR3. CDR1 LNHNV and CDR2 YYDKDF come from the germline V gene (reference sequence). Trimming stripped 2 bases from V and 4 bases from J, with 8 bases between. The CDR3 sequence is CATSRRGGETQYF. CDR3 coding DNA: TGTGCCACCAGCAGACGTGGTGGAGAGACCCAGTACTTC. Combining the CDR3 with reference TRBV15 and TRBJ2-5 gives the whole variable domain DAMVIQNPRYQVTQFGKPVTLSCSQTLNHNVMYWYQQKSSQAPKLLFHYYDKDFNNEADTPDNFQSRRPNTSFCFLDIRSPGLGDTAMYLCATSRRGGETQYFGPGTRLLVL.